This passage covers 25 T cell receptor beta chains from one sample sequenced in a study of blood T cells in healthy people across ages. Through a sample-barcoded 5' primer and a J-beta primer mix, a second PCR was run for about 6 to 11 cycles. Each CDR3 protein gets one entry after TCRdb re-called the 5' RACE reads with MiXCR. In the table there are approximately 810,000 distinct CDR3 sequences, around 34% of which are singletons. Sequenced input: blood. These receptors all come from a man in his late teens or twenties in good health.

This clonotype was recorded a few times. The chain combines TRBV12-3 or TRBV12-4 with TRBJ2-5, with 7 bases that match TRBD2. The V gene end was trimmed by 5 bases and the J gene end by 0 bases; junction bases not matched to a gene: 6. CDR3 length: 15 residues. The CDR3 DNA reads TGTGCCAGCAGTGCCCCCCTAGCGGACCAAGAGACCCAGTACTTC. It codes for CASSAPLADQETQYF.

This clonotype was recorded a few times. The chain links TRBV7-2 to TRBJ1-2; TRBD1 aligns across 8 bases. Germline V lookup: CDR1 SGHTA, CDR2 FQGNSA. Trimming removed 1 base from V and 3 bases from J; junction bases left unmatched: 10. This CDR3 is built from 17 residues. CDR3 nucleotides: TGTGCCAGCAGCTTAGGTCCCGGACAGGGATTTCACTATGGCTACACCTTC. Protein sequence: CASSLGPGQGFHYGYTF. Combining the CDR3 with reference TRBV7-2 and TRBJ1-2 gives the whole variable domain GAGVSQSPSNKVTEKGKDVELRCDPISGHTALYWYRQSLGQGLEFLIYFQGNSAPDKSGLPSDRFSAERTGGSVSTLTIQRTQQEDSAVYLCASSLGPGQGFHYGYTFGSGTRLTVV.

V is TRBV6-6 and J is TRBJ1-1; the D is unclear. The CDR3 extends over 14 amino acids. V gave up 7 bases and J gave up 4 bases, with 16 bases separating them. Per the germline V gene, CDR1 is MNHNY and CDR2 is SVGAGI (reference sequence). The CDR3 DNA sequence: TGTGCCAGCAAAAATCCCCAGGCCCGCACTGAAGCTTTCTTT. Translation: CASKNPQARTEAFF.

The chain couples TRBV29-1 to TRBJ1-2; D remains ambiguous. The CDR3 spans 14 residues. Trimming took 0 bases from V and 2 from J, leaving 10 bases between them. In germline, CDR1 is SQVTM, CDR2 ANQGSEA. CDR3 DNA: TGCAGCGTTGAAGATCGGGGAAACAACTATGGCTACACCTTC. It yields the protein CSVEDRGNNYGYTF.

The rearrangement joins TRBV7-2 to TRBJ2-1; no reliable D call. V was shortened by 5 bases and J by 13 bases, with 18 bases between the two germline ends. The CDR3 covers 13 residues. Looked up from germline, CDR1 is SGHTA and CDR2 is FQGNSA. The CDR3 here is CASSQDGQETQFF. CDR3 nucleotide sequence: TGTGCCAGCAGCCAGGACGGGCAAGAGACCCAGTTCTTC.

Notes on this clonotype: This sequence may be a read error, since a much larger clone differs from it by one base. V usage is TRBV20-1 and J usage is TRBJ1-2; maybe TRBD1 (6 bases). Trimming pared 6 bases from V and 13 bases from J, leaving 24 bases between. CDR1 and CDR2 (germline): DFQATT, SNEGSKA (reference sequence). The CDR3 is 13 amino acids. CDR3 region: CSAPLRGGNKRTF. For the CDR3, the DNA is TGCAGTGCACCACTAAGGGGGGGGAATAAACGCACCTTC.

In this sample, this clonotype turned up a few times. The V gene is TRBV12-3 or TRBV12-4, the J gene TRBJ1-2, with 8 bases fitting TRBD1. J gave up 4 bases and V 7 bases, and 11 bases lay outside the gene matches. The CDR3 contains 15 residues. The CDR3 DNA is TGTGCCAGCACCCCTGAGGGGGGGACAGGCTATGGCTACACCTTC. It translates to CASTPEGGTGYGYTF.

The genes are TRBV7-9 and TRBJ1-2; a possible D gene is TRBD1 (6 bases). Trimming cost V 1 base and J 3 bases, with 18 bases left between them. The CDR3 runs to 17 residues. CDR1 and CDR2 (germline): SEHNR, FQNEAQ (reference sequence). The CDR3 DNA follows: TGTGCCAGCAGCTTAGTGGGGGCTAACAGGGTCGACTATGGCTACACCTTC. Translating it yields CASSLVGANRVDYGYTF. Variable domain in full (rest from reference TRBV7-9 and TRBJ1-2): DTGVSQNPRHKITKRGQNVTFRCDPISEHNRLYWYRQTLGQGPEFLTYFQNEAQLEKSRLLSDRFSAERPKGSFSTLEIQRTEQGDSAMYLCASSLVGANRVDYGYTFGSGTRLTVV.

The gene calls are TRBV20-1 and TRBJ2-7; a possible D gene is TRBD1 (6 bases). Trimming removed 0 bases from V and 2 bases from J, with 17 bases in between. CDR3 length equals 16 residues. Germline-derived CDR1 and CDR2 are DFQATT and SNEGSKA (reference sequence). CDR3 in amino acids: CSARDRLGTTTYEQYF. The CDR3 coding sequence is TGCAGTGCTAGAGATCGTCTTGGGACAACAACCTACGAGCAGTACTTC.

In its sample, this clonotype was seen many times. The chain is built from TRBV12-3 or TRBV12-4 and TRBJ1-5; D not resolved. Trimming removed 6 bases at V and 4 bases at J, with 10 bases between. This CDR3 region has 13 residues. CDR3 amino acids: CASSPRGNQPQHF. DNA of the CDR3: TGTGCCAGCAGCCCGCGGGGTAATCAGCCCCAGCATTTT.

This clonotype was counted a single time. The chain uses TRBV11-2 and TRBJ2-1, with 9 bases lining up with TRBD2. V shed 3 bases, J shed 15 bases, and the junction held 12 bases outside the gene matches. CDR3 length equals 14 residues. The germline V gene has CDR1 SGHAT and CDR2 FQNNGV. The CDR3 region is CASSFTLAGAPPFF. DNA of the CDR3: TGTGCCAGCAGCTTTACATTAGCGGGGGCCCCCCCGTTCTTC.

Note on this clonotype: One junction end does not reproduce the germline sequence, and a read error may be involved. This chain links TRBV6-2 or TRBV6-3 with TRBJ2-1; possible D gene TRBD2, 5 bases. The length of the CDR3 is 15 residues. Per the germline V gene, CDR1 is MNHEY and CDR2 is SVGEGT. The CDR3 region is CASSPAALSYNERFF. The CDR3 DNA sequence: TGTGCCAGCAGTCCAGCGGCCCTCTCCTACAATGAGCGGTTCTTC.

As concerns this clonotype: One end of the junction varies from germline; a read error may be responsible. The chain joins TRBV15 to TRBJ1-1; D unresolved. The CDR3 has 15 residues. Germline V gene data show CDR1 as LNHNV and CDR2 as YYDKDF (reference sequence). The CDR3 sequence: CATSGDRQVGQRAFF. The CDR3 region has the DNA TGTGCCACCAGCGGAGATCGTCAGGTTGGGCAGAGGGCTTTCTTT.

In this sample, this clonotype turned up many times. Here the CDR3 reads CAISESGPGSNYGYTF. In DNA, the CDR3 is TGTGCCATCAGTGAATCGGGTCCGGGTTCTAACTATGGCTACACCTTC. The chain employs TRBV10-3 and TRBJ1-2; no definite D call. CDR3 size: 16 residues. V shed 3 bases and J shed 0 bases, with 14 bases lying between them. Per the germline V gene, CDR1 is ENHRY and CDR2 is SYGVKD.

Many counts were recorded for this clonotype. V and J are TRBV20-1 and TRBJ2-1; the D is unclear. Per the germline V gene, CDR1 is DFQATT and CDR2 is SNEGSKA (reference sequence). This CDR3 spans 12 amino acids. The V end was cut by 0 bases, the J end by 7 bases, with 7 bases between. The CDR3 protein is CSARDFPNEQFF. The CDR3 coding sequence is TGCAGTGCTAGAGATTTTCCAAATGAGCAGTTCTTC.

This clonotype was counted ten times or more. The genes are TRBV29-1 and TRBJ1-1; D is undetermined. The CDR3 is 13 residues long. Germline V gives CDR1 SQVTM, CDR2 ANQGSEA. V gave up 0 bases and J gave up 0 bases, with 5 bases separating them. CDR3 sequence (DNA): TGCAGCGTTGAAGATAGAATGAACACTGAAGCTTTCTTT. Encoded protein: CSVEDRMNTEAFF.

The rearrangement links TRBV7-9 to TRBJ1-1, with D possibly being TRBD1 (5 bases). The CDR3 has 13 amino acids. Germline values: CDR1 SEHNR, CDR2 FQNEAQ (reference sequence). Trimming left V 0 bases short and J 7 bases short, with 9 bases between. For the CDR3, the DNA is TGTGCCAGCAGCTTAGCCAGCGACAGTGAAGCTTTCTTT. This translates into CASSLASDSEAFF.

The V gene is TRBV3-1, the J gene TRBJ2-3; D gene ambiguous. V was cut by 0 bases and J by 4 bases, with 11 bases left in between. Germline V gives CDR1 LGHDT, CDR2 YNNKEL (reference sequence). The CDR3 extends over 15 amino acids. The CDR3 loop reads CASSQEWIAPDTQYF. In DNA, the CDR3 is TGTGCCAGCAGCCAAGAATGGATAGCCCCAGATACGCAGTATTTT.

This clonotype has ten or more counts. This chain links TRBV6-5 with TRBJ2-1; D unclear. Trimming pared 2 bases from V and 2 bases from J, leaving 13 bases between. The CDR3 runs to 16 residues. Germline V CDR1 and CDR2: MNHEY, SVGAGI. CDR3 loop: CASSYHGSSPYNEQFF. In DNA form, the CDR3 reads TGTGCCAGCAGTTACCATGGTAGCTCTCCCTACAATGAGCAGTTCTTC.

This clonotype was seen many times. The chain combines TRBV20-1 with TRBJ2-6, with no clear D. Deletions cut 0 bases from V and 0 bases from J, with 3 bases between. Germline CDR1 and CDR2: DFQATT and SNEGSKA (reference sequence). The length of the CDR3 is 14 residues. CDR3 sequence (DNA): TGCAGTGCTAGAGACAGCTCTGGGGCCAACGTCCTGACTTTC. This encodes CSARDSSGANVLTF.

The chain links TRBV7-2 to TRBJ1-1, with D hard to call. The germline V gene encodes CDR1 SGHTA and CDR2 FQGNSA. The CDR3 extends over 13 amino acids. Trimming cost V 1 base and J 6 bases, with 9 bases left between them. The CDR3 DNA reads TGTGCCAGCAGCTTAGAGGTGGGCCCTGAAGCTTTCTTT. Protein: CASSLEVGPEAFF.

For this clonotype: Since the CDR3 does not end with the conserved phenylalanine or tryptophan, this likely comes from a read error. This chain uses TRBV20-1 with TRBJ2-5; possible D gene TRBD1, 5 bases. Germline V gene sequence: CDR1 DFQATT, CDR2 SNEGSKA (reference sequence). V lost 0 bases and J lost 2, with 13 bases in between. The CDR3 extends over 15 amino acids. This chain's CDR3 is CSARDSDRPQETQYL. The CDR3 bases are TGCAGTGCTAGAGATTCCGACAGACCTCAAGAGACCCAGTACTTA.

This clonotype has at least ten counts. The rearrangement joins TRBV5-6 to TRBJ2-1, with a tentative D call TRBD1 (5 bases). V lost 1 base, J lost 6 bases, and 8 bases lay in between. This CDR3 has 13 residues. The germline V gene has CDR1 SGHDT and CDR2 YYEEEE. CDR3 bases: TGTGCCAGCAGCTTGCCCCAGGGCAATGAGCAGTTCTTC. It specifies CASSLPQGNEQFF. Based on the CDR3 plus reference TRBV5-6 and TRBJ2-1, the full variable domain is DAGVTQSPTHLIKTRGQQVTLRCSPKSGHDTVSWYQQALGQGPQFIFQYYEEEERQRGNFPDRFSGHQFPNYSSELNVNALLLGDSALYLCASSLPQGNEQFFGPGTRLTVL.

The J gene is TRBJ2-5, the V gene TRBV20-1; the match to TRBD2 covers 7 bases. Trimming cost V 7 bases and J 2 bases; bases outside gene matches: 7. This CDR3 is built from 13 residues. Germline CDR1 DFQATT, CDR2 SNEGSKA (reference sequence). CDR3 residues: CSEISGLQETQYF. CDR3 nucleotide sequence: TGCAGTGAAATTAGCGGGCTACAAGAGACCCAGTACTTC.

This CDR3 is CASSQDDGEGDTQYF. The CDR3 DNA reads as TGCGCCAGCAGCCAAGATGACGGGGAAGGAGATACGCAGTATTTT. V usage is TRBV4-3 and J usage is TRBJ2-3, with D perhaps TRBD2 (5 bases). Per the germline V gene, CDR1 is LGHNA and CDR2 is YSLEER. The CDR3 runs to 15 residues. V dropped 0 bases and J dropped 5 bases, with 12 bases sitting between them.